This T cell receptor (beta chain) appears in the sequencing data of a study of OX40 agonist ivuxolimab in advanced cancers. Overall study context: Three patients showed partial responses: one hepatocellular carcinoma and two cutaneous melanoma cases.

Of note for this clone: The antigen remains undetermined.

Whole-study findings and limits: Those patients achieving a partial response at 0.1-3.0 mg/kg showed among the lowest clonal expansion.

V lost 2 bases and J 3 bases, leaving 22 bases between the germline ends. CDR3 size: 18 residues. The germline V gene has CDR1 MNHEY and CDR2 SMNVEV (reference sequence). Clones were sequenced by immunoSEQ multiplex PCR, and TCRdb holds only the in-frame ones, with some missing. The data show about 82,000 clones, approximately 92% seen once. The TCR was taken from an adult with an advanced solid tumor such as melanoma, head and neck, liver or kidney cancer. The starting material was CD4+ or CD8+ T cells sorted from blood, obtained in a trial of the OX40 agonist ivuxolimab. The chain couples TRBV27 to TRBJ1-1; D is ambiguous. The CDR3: CASSLKQVQVLADTEAFF. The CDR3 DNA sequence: TGTGCCAGCAGTTTAAAGCAGGTCCAGGTCTTAGCGGACACTGAAGCTTTCTTT.